What follows are 22 T cell receptor beta chains derived from one specimen sequenced in a study of monozygotic twins with cystic fibrosis. The method was immunoSEQ multiplex PCR; TCRdb's version includes in-frame clones alone and lacks a portion of them. Of tens of thousands of clones in the sample, around 90% were seen once. Material: blood. The receptors come from a boy between 2 and 10 years old with cystic fibrosis.

The V gene is TRBV15, the J gene TRBJ2-7, with D uncertain. CDR3 length: 16 amino acids. Trimming pared 5 bases from V and 3 bases from J, leaving 20 bases between. Germline V gene lookup returns CDR1 LNHNV and CDR2 YYDKDF (reference sequence). CDR3 nucleotide sequence: TGTGCCACCAGCTCGGTCTTTAATAATAATATCTACGAGCAGTACTTC. Protein sequence: CATSSVFNNNIYEQYF. Looking up the rest from reference TRBV15 and TRBJ2-7 gives the full variable domain: DAMVIQNPRYQVTQFGKPVTLSCSQTLNHNVMYWYQQKSSQAPKLLFHYYDKDFNNEADTPDNFQSRRPNTSFCFLDIRSPGLGDTAMYLCATSSVFNNNIYEQYFGPGTRLTVT.

The rearrangement links TRBV18 to TRBJ2-7; possible D gene TRBD2, 5 bases. Germline V gene sequence: CDR1 KGHSH, CDR2 LQKENI. Trimming took off 2 bases at V and 1 base at J, with 15 bases between the two ends. This CDR3 is built from 16 residues. CDR3 sequence (DNA): TGTGCCAGCTCACCAGTTGGAGGTCCCGCTTCCTACGAGCAGTACTTC. Translated: CASSPVGGPASYEQYF.

The rearrangement links TRBV5-1 to TRBJ1-4, with unresolved D. Looked up from germline, CDR1 is SGHRS and CDR2 is YFSETQ. This CDR3 region has 11 residues. The V and J ends lost 5 bases and 7 bases respectively, with 6 bases between them. The DNA for the CDR3 is TGCGCCAGCAGAGAAGCTGAAAAACTGTTTTTT. This encodes CASREAEKLFF.

The CDR3 loop is CASSPGPKETQYF. Here the CDR3 DNA reads TGCGCCAGCAGCCCCGGACCCAAAGAGACCCAGTACTTC. The V call is TRBV5-1, the J call TRBJ2-5, with D unclear. Germline CDR1 reads SGHRS; CDR2 reads YFSETQ. The CDR3 loop spans 13 amino acids. The V and J ends lost 4 bases and 3 bases respectively, with 10 bases between them.

The rearrangement links TRBV2 to TRBJ1-3; a weak D match, TRBD1 (6 bases). The CDR3 spans 15 residues. Germline V lookup: CDR1 SNHLY, CDR2 FYNNEI. V was pared by 6 bases and J by 0 bases, with 12 bases between. CDR3 nucleotide sequence: TGTGCCAGCAGCCGAGTACAGGGCTCTGGAAACACCATATATTTT. Its protein is CASSRVQGSGNTIYF.

The chain employs TRBV27 and TRBJ1-2; 7 nucleotides align to TRBD1. The CDR3 spans 14 residues. J lost 3 bases, V lost 6 bases, and 7 bases had no gene match. The germline V gene encodes CDR1 MNHEY and CDR2 SMNVEV (reference sequence). The CDR3 loop reads CASSTGATYYGYTF. The CDR3 DNA reads as TGTGCCAGCAGCACAGGGGCCACCTACTATGGCTACACCTTC.

The V gene is TRBV6-5, the J gene TRBJ2-7, with unresolved D. V dropped 6 bases and J dropped 2 bases, with 17 bases sitting between them. This CDR3 has 15 residues. Germline lookup yields CDR1 MNHEY and CDR2 SVGAGI. The DNA of the CDR3 is TGTGCCAGCAGCCCCGCCCGCAGGTGGGCCTACGAGCAGTACTTC. This gives the protein CASSPARRWAYEQYF.

The rearrangement links TRBV7-2 to TRBJ2-7; D is unclear. The length of the CDR3 is 13 residues. Germline lookup yields CDR1 SGHTA and CDR2 FQGNSA. The V end lost 5 bases, the J end lost 2 bases, and 10 bases lay between the germline ends. The CDR3 region is CASSARTAYEQYF. Here the CDR3 DNA reads TGTGCCAGCAGCGCCAGGACCGCCTACGAGCAGTACTTC.

The chain has TRBV6-4 and TRBJ2-2; TRBD1 aligns across 7 bases. The ends lost 3 bases at V and 4 bases at J; junction bases unmatched: 2. From germline, CDR1 is MRHNA and CDR2 SNTAGT. The CDR3 loop spans 14 amino acids. For the CDR3, the DNA is TGTGCCAGCAGTGAGGCAGGGGGCACCGGGGAGCTGTTTTTT. This gives the protein CASSEAGGTGELFF.

The chain joins TRBV7-8 to TRBJ1-6; D gene ambiguous. The CDR3 totals 15 residues. The germline V gene has CDR1 SGHVS and CDR2 FQNEAQ. The V end was cut by 1 base, the J end by 7 bases, with 11 bases between. CDR3 coding DNA: TGTGCCAGCAGCTTAGGCTGGACGGGGAATTCACCCCTCCACTTT. It codes for CASSLGWTGNSPLHF.

V gene TRBV10-3 combines with J gene TRBJ2-5; 10 bases map to TRBD2. Germline V gene data show CDR1 as ENHRY and CDR2 as SYGVKD. Unmatched junction bases numbered 5, after V lost 8 bases and J lost 2 bases. This CDR3 is 14 amino acids long. CDR3 DNA: TGTGCCATCGGGGGAGCGGGGGGGCAAGAGACCCAGTACTTC. Protein sequence: CAIGGAGGQETQYF.

The rearrangement joins TRBV13 to TRBJ2-7; D is ambiguous. Per the germline V gene, CDR1 is PRHDT and CDR2 is FYEKMQ (reference sequence). The V end lost 5 bases, the J end lost 7 bases, and 9 bases lay between the germline ends. The CDR3 extends over 11 amino acids. In DNA form, the CDR3 reads TGTGCCAGCAGCACGCTGGGGGAGCAGTACTTC. Translating gives CASSTLGEQYF.

The V gene is TRBV18, the J gene TRBJ1-5; 9 nucleotides match TRBD1. With V trimmed by 4 bases and J by 5 bases, 3 bases remained unmatched. Germline values: CDR1 KGHSH, CDR2 LQKENI. The CDR3 loop spans 14 amino acids. The CDR3 reads CASSQTGGYQPQHF. CDR3 in DNA: TGTGCCAGCTCACAAACAGGGGGCTATCAGCCCCAGCATTTT. The variable domain in full, completed from reference TRBV18 and TRBJ1-5, reads NAGVMQNPRHLVRRRGQEARLRCSPMKGHSHVYWYRQLPEEGLKFMVYLQKENIIDESGMPKERFSAEFPKEGPSILRIQQVVRGDSAAYFCASSQTGGYQPQHFGDGTRLSIL.

The rearrangement uses TRBV11-3 and TRBJ2-6; 7 positions match TRBD1. CDR1 SGHNT and CDR2 YENEEA come from the germline V gene. V lost 7 bases, J lost 2 bases, and 2 bases stayed unmatched. The CDR3 consists of 14 residues. The CDR3 here is CASTDRAGANVLTF. CDR3 bases: TGTGCCAGCACCGACAGGGCTGGGGCCAACGTCCTGACTTTC.

This clone was picked up one time. The rearrangement joins TRBV6-5 to TRBJ2-1; D gene ambiguous. The ends were cut back, 4 bases at V and 9 bases at J, with 16 bases in the middle. The CDR3 covers 14 residues. Germline CDR1 MNHEY, CDR2 SVGAGI. The CDR3 region is CASSSSSLKTEQFF. As DNA, the CDR3 is TGTGCCAGCAGTTCAAGTAGCTTGAAGACTGAGCAGTTCTTC.

The chain is built from TRBV5-8 and TRBJ1-2, with 8 bases aligning to TRBD1. Germline values: CDR1 SGHTS, CDR2 YDEGEE. This CDR3 has 16 residues. V lost 4 bases and J lost 2; bases outside the gene matches: 10. The CDR3 coding sequence is TGTGCCAGCAGCCTCAAGCTCAGGGGGCCCAACTATGGCTACACCTTC. It is translated as CASSLKLRGPNYGYTF.

J is TRBJ1-2 and V is TRBV2, with 9 positions matching TRBD1. The V segment lost 5 bases and the J segment 5 bases; nucleotides outside the gene matches: 3. This CDR3 is 13 amino acids long. Germline lookup yields CDR1 SNHLY and CDR2 FYNNEI. The CDR3 coding sequence is TGTGCCAGCAGTACACAGGGGGCGTATGGCTACACCTTC. As protein: CASSTQGAYGYTF.

In its sample, this clone was seen once. V and J are TRBV9 and TRBJ2-5, with TRBD2 identical over 9 bases. This CDR3 contains 18 residues. J was trimmed by 4 bases and V by 4 bases; bases with no gene match: 17. Per germline, CDR1 SGDLS and CDR2 YYNGEE. Here the CDR3 DNA reads TGTGCCAGCAGCCGTAGGAGCGGGGGGCCCGCCTCGGGAGAGACCCAGTACTTC. It specifies CASSRRSGGPASGETQYF.

This chain connects TRBV7-3 to TRBJ2-5, with 11 bases lining up with TRBD2. The CDR3 spans 18 residues. V shed 5 bases and J 2 bases; nucleotides not matched to a gene: 13. Germline-derived CDR1 and CDR2 are SGHTA and FQGTGA. The CDR3 spells CASSQSPLRLAGQETQYF. CDR3 in DNA: TGTGCCAGCAGCCAATCCCCGCTTCGACTAGCGGGGCAAGAGACCCAGTACTTC.

The V call is TRBV6-6, the J call TRBJ2-3, with D possibly TRBD2 on 5 matching bases. The CDR3 extends over 11 amino acids. V shed 7 bases and J shed 8 bases, with 10 bases lying between them. Germline CDR1 reads MNHNY; CDR2 reads SVGAGI (reference sequence). CDR3 coding DNA: TGTGCCAGCACCTACGGGGTTACGCAGTATTTT. Amino acid sequence: CASTYGVTQYF.

This rearrangement joins TRBV6-1 to TRBJ2-5, with D possibly TRBD2 on 6 matching bases. V gave up 4 bases and J gave up 0 bases, with 12 bases separating them. The CDR3 is 15 amino acids. In germline, CDR1 is MNHNS, CDR2 SASEGT. CDR3 region: CASSVDRDYQETQYF. The CDR3 region has the DNA TGTGCCAGCAGTGTGGACCGGGACTACCAAGAGACCCAGTACTTC.

The V and J genes are TRBV9 and TRBJ2-1, with D maybe TRBD1 (5 bases). Trimming stripped 0 bases from V and 5 bases from J, with 6 bases between. Looked up from germline, CDR1 is SGDLS and CDR2 is YYNGEE. This CDR3 is 13 amino acids long. CDR3 sequence (DNA): TGTGCCAGCAGCGTAGCGACAGACAATGAGCAGTTCTTC. As protein: CASSVATDNEQFF.